These T cell receptor beta chains were read from a single sample in a study of T-cell reconstitution after alpha-beta-depleted transplantation in children. Each CDR3 protein gets one entry after TCRdb re-called the PCR reads with MiXCR. The table has around 530,000 distinct CDR3 sequences, around a third seen once. Sequenced here: PBMCs from the stem cell graft donor, sampled from the stem cell graft. The receptor source for this set is a human donor who donated a stem cell graft to a child with aplastic anemia. The CDR3 runs from the conserved cysteine through the conserved F or W. Each record gives: clone size, V gene, D gene, J gene, CDR3 DNA, CDR3 protein. A D gene is named only where the DNA matches it firmly. Clone size is not always given. Where it is, it says once, few, many or a class for expanded clones.

>few|TRBV30|-|TRBJ1-5
TGTGCCTGGAGTATTGGTCAGCCCCAGCATTTT
CAWSIGQPQHF
>few|TRBV7-9|-|TRBJ1-6
TGTGCCAGCAGCCCCCTTGGGGAGGGCTCTTGGTCACCCCTCCACTTT
CASSPLGEGSWSPLHF
>few|TRBV5-1|-|TRBJ1-1
TGCGCCAGCAGCTTGGTGGGCTCTCCGAGCACTGAAGCTTTCTTT
CASSLVGSPSTEAFF
>few|TRBV7-8|-|TRBJ1-5
TGTGCCAGCAGCCCCCCTCGTATGGGGTTCAATCAGCCCCAGCATTTT
CASSPPRMGFNQPQHF
>few|TRBV4-2|-|TRBJ2-1
TGTGCCAGCAGCCAAGATTCCCTAGTCAAAAGCCCCGATGAGCAGTTCTTC
CASSQDSLVKSPDEQFF
>many|TRBV12-3/TRBV12-4|-|TRBJ1-1
TGTGCCAGCCAGAACTGGGGGCAGGGTGGTTCTGAAGCTTTCTTT
CASQNWGQGGSEAFF
>-|TRBV5-6|TRBD2|TRBJ2-7
TGTGCCAGCAGCTTACGGACTAGCTCCGAGCAGTACTTC
CASSLRTSSEQYF
>-|TRBV15|-|TRBJ2-3
TGTGCCACCAACCCGTCCGGGACCAGCACAGATACGCAGTATTTT
CATNPSGTSTDTQYF
>few|TRBV24-1|-|TRBJ1-5
TGTGCCACCAGTGATTTAGAGGGCTTGAGCAATCAGCCCCAGCATTTT
CATSDLEGLSNQPQHF
>-|TRBV6-2/TRBV6-3|-|TRBJ2-6
TGTGCCAGCAGTTTTCGGGGGAGCTCTGGGGCCAACGTCCTGACTTTC
CASSFRGSSGANVLTF
>-|TRBV6-5|-|TRBJ2-1
TGTGCCAGCAGTTATGTCCCAGCTCGCTACAATGAGCAGTTCTTC
CASSYVPARYNEQFF
>few|TRBV20-1|TRBD1|TRBJ2-3
TGCAGTGCTAGAGACGGACAGGGGGCCGCAGATACGCAGTATTTT
CSARDGQGAADTQYF
>once|TRBV21-1|-|TRBJ1-5
TGTGCCAGCAGCCCCTTTCGGACCTTCCCGAGGGGGACGGGGGGCAATCAGCCCCAGCATTTT
CASSPFRTFPRGTGGNQPQHF
>few|TRBV20-1|TRBD2|TRBJ2-1
TGCAGCGGGACTAGCGGGAATCAAGAGCAGTTCTTC
CSGTSGNQEQFF
>-|TRBV9|-|TRBJ2-1
TGTGCCAGCAGCGTAGAGGGGGGGCGGCAGTTCTTC
CASSVEGGRQFF
>-|TRBV7-9|-|TRBJ2-1
TGTGCCAGCAGCTCCATTGACAATGAGCAGTTCTTC
CASSSIDNEQFF
>few|TRBV20-1|TRBD2|TRBJ2-7
TGCAGTGCTAGGACTAGCGGGTTTACCTACGAGCAGTACTTC
CSARTSGFTYEQYF
>few|TRBV5-1|-|TRBJ2-3
TGCGCCAGCAGCAGGGGGACCTCTACTACGCGGGGCACAGATACGCAGTATTTT
CASSRGTSTTRGTDTQYF
>few|TRBV6-1|-|TRBJ2-1
TGTGCCAGCAGTGAAGGCCCGTCATCCCTAGGATCAGAGCAGTTCTTC
CASSEGPSSLGSEQFF
>-|TRBV28|TRBD2|TRBJ2-1
TGTGCCAGCGAAAGGTGGCGGGAGTCTTACAATGAGCAGTTCTTC
CASERWRESYNEQFF
>-|TRBV12-3/TRBV12-4|TRBD1|TRBJ1-4
TGTGCCAGCAGTTCCACCGGGACAGGTGCCAATGAAAAACTGTTTTTT
CASSSTGTGANEKLFF
>-|TRBV7-9|-|TRBJ1-1
TGTGCCAGCAGCTTAGACAGTGCCGCGGAAGCTTTCTTT
CASSLDSAAEAFF
>-|TRBV29-1|-|TRBJ1-1
TGCAGCGTTGAAGTTCTGGGGGACTACACTGAAGCTTTCTTT
CSVEVLGDYTEAFF
>-|TRBV7-9|-|TRBJ1-6
TGTGCCAGCAGCTTAGCGGTTTCAGCAAATTCACCCCTCCACTTT
CASSLAVSANSPLHF
>few|TRBV20-1|-|TRBJ1-5
TGCAGTGCCGTGCGGAGGAATCAGCCCCAGCATTTT
CSAVRRNQPQHF